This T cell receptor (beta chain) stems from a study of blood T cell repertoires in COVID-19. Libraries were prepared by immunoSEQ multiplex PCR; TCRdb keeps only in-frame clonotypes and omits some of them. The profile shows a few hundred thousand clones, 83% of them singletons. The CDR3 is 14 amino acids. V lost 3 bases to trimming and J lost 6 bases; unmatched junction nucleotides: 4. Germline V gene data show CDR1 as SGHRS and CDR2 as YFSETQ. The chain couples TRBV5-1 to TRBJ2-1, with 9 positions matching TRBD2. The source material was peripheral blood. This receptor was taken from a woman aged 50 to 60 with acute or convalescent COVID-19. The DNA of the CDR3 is TGCGCCAGCAGCTGGGGGGGACTAGCCAATGAGCAGTTCTTC. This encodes CASSWGGLANEQFF.